The 16 T cell receptor beta chains reported below all come from one sample, sequenced in a study of blood T cell repertoires in COVID-19. Only in-frame clones appear in the TCRdb table, and some are missing; sequencing was by immunoSEQ multiplex PCR. The repertoire holds about 210,000 clones, 65% to 85% seen once, with roughly 8% in the top ten. The sequenced sample consisted of peripheral blood. These receptors came from a woman aged 45 to 65 with acute or convalescent COVID-19.

The V call is TRBV10-3, the J call TRBJ2-2; tentatively, D is TRBD1 (6 bases). CDR1 ENHRY and CDR2 SYGVKD come from the germline V gene. The CDR3 has 13 amino acids. The ends were cut back, 10 bases at V and 0 bases at J, with 9 bases in the middle. Here the CDR3 reads CATTGPNTGELFF. For the CDR3, the DNA is TGTGCCACCACAGGGCCGAACACCGGGGAGCTGTTTTTT.

This chain links TRBV29-1 with TRBJ2-1; 9 nucleotides match TRBD1. Germline assignment: CDR1 SQVTM and CDR2 ANQGSEA. There are 13 residues in the CDR3. Trimming took 3 bases from V and 8 from J; bases not matched to a gene: 5. CDR3 sequence: CSVDLQGAHEQFF. The CDR3 DNA follows: TGCAGCGTTGACCTACAGGGGGCGCATGAGCAGTTCTTC.

In this sample, this clone turned up once. This chain links TRBV2 with TRBJ2-2; 10 bases map to TRBD2. The CDR3 totals 21 residues. After removal of 0 bases from V and 0 bases from J, the junction contained 13 bases not matched to a gene. From germline, CDR1 is SNHLY and CDR2 FYNNEI. CDR3: CASSEASKLLAGVSNTGELFF. DNA of the CDR3: TGTGCCAGCAGTGAAGCTTCTAAGCTGCTAGCGGGAGTTTCGAACACCGGGGAGCTGTTTTTT.

The chain is built from TRBV2 and TRBJ2-3, with D possibly matching TRBD2 (6 bases). This CDR3 spans 15 amino acids. The germline CDR1 and CDR2 sequences are SNHLY and FYNNEI. Trimming took off 7 bases at V and 1 base at J, with 15 bases between the two ends. The CDR3 spells CASKPGDSRTDTQYF. The CDR3 DNA reads as TGTGCCAGCAAACCGGGGGACTCCCGCACAGATACGCAGTATTTT.

In its sample, this clone was seen a few times. J is TRBJ2-7 and V is TRBV5-5, with unresolved D. V dropped 1 base and J dropped 4 bases, with 3 bases sitting between them. Looked up from germline, CDR1 is SGHKS and CDR2 is YYEKEE (reference sequence). This CDR3 comprises 11 residues. In DNA form, the CDR3 reads TGTGCCAGCAGCTTGCGGTACGAGCAGTACTTC. Translating gives CASSLRYEQYF.

The V and J genes are TRBV2 and TRBJ1-1; TRBD1 matches at 7 bases. The germline gives CDR1 SNHLY, CDR2 FYNNEI. Unmatched junction bases numbered 5, after V lost 11 bases and J lost 2 bases. The CDR3 covers 12 residues. CDR3 loop: CAPGQVNTEAFF. The DNA for the CDR3 is TGTGCCCCCGGACAGGTAAACACTGAAGCTTTCTTT.

This clone has a handful of counts. The chain uses TRBV15 and TRBJ2-5; 7 positions agree with TRBD2. Looked up from germline, CDR1 is LNHNV and CDR2 is YYDKDF (reference sequence). The CDR3 extends over 15 amino acids. The ends lost 0 bases at V and 5 bases at J; junction bases unmatched: 6. Written as DNA, the CDR3 is TGTGCCACCAGCAGAGATCAGGGAGGGCGGGAGACCCAGTACTTC. It codes for CATSRDQGGRETQYF. Together with reference TRBV15 and TRBJ2-5, the CDR3 gives the full variable domain: DAMVIQNPRYQVTQFGKPVTLSCSQTLNHNVMYWYQQKSSQAPKLLFHYYDKDFNNEADTPDNFQSRRPNTSFCFLDIRSPGLGDTAMYLCATSRDQGGRETQYFGPGTRLLVL.

CDR3 bases: TGTGCCAGTAGTATCCGGGACAGAAATCAGCCCCAGCATTTT. Its translation is CASSIRDRNQPQHF. The chain combines TRBV19 with TRBJ1-5, with 7 bases matching TRBD1. Germline-derived CDR1 and CDR2 are LNHDA and SQIVND (reference sequence). Losses at the gene ends were 3 bases for V and 4 bases for J; bases not matched to a gene: 3. CDR3 length: 14 amino acids.

The CDR3 here is CASSPQGVAKNIQYF. DNA of the CDR3: TGTGCCAGTAGTCCACAGGGGGTAGCCAAAAACATTCAGTACTTC. The chain combines TRBV19 with TRBJ2-4; 8 nucleotides line up with TRBD1. The length of the CDR3 is 15 residues. CDR1 and CDR2 from the germline V gene are LNHDA and SQIVND (reference sequence). J lost 0 bases, V lost 5 bases, and 3 bases had no gene match. Complete variable domain (other parts from reference TRBV19 and TRBJ2-4): DGGITQSPKYLFRKEGQNVTLSCEQNLNHDAMYWYRQDPGQGLRLIYYSQIVNDFQKGDIAEGYSVSREKKESFPLTVTSAQKNPTAFYLCASSPQGVAKNIQYFGAGTRLSVL.

The V gene is TRBV12-3 or TRBV12-4, the J gene TRBJ2-7, with TRBD1 as a possible D gene (6 bases). The length of the CDR3 is 13 residues. Trimming removed 5 bases at V and 3 bases at J, with 11 bases between. DNA for the CDR3: TGTGCCAGCAGTCAACGGACAGACTACGAGCAGTACTTC. This codes for CASSQRTDYEQYF.

The chain links TRBV6-6 to TRBJ2-1; tentatively, D is TRBD2 (6 bases). Germline values: CDR1 MNHNY, CDR2 SVGAGI (reference sequence). V lost 5 bases and J lost 3, with 17 bases in between. The CDR3 runs to 16 residues. The CDR3 region has the DNA TGTGCCAGCAGTCCGGCCCGTAGCGGACTCTACAATGAGCAGTTCTTC. This sequence encodes CASSPARSGLYNEQFF.

CDR3 coding DNA: TGTGCCAGCAGTTATCGGGCTAGCGGGATCGGCGAGCAGTACTTC. It encodes CASSYRASGIGEQYF. The chain carries TRBV27 and TRBJ2-7, with TRBD2 identical over 9 bases. The V and J ends lost 4 bases and 6 bases, in that order; junction bases with no gene match: 10. The CDR3 sequence is 15 residues long. Germline loops: CDR1 MNHEY, CDR2 SMNVEV (reference sequence).

The chain has TRBV29-1 and TRBJ2-1, with D possibly TRBD2 on 6 matching bases. The germline gives CDR1 SQVTM, CDR2 ANQGSEA. CDR3 length: 16 residues. The germline V and J ends were trimmed by 0 bases and 1 base, with 13 bases remaining between them. CDR3 in DNA: TGCAGCGTTGAAGATCCCAGGCGGGGTTCCTACAATGAGCAGTTCTTC. Protein sequence: CSVEDPRRGSYNEQFF.

V is TRBV19 and J is TRBJ2-2, with 12 bases identical to TRBD2. CDR3 length: 16 amino acids. Germline values: CDR1 LNHDA, CDR2 SQIVND (reference sequence). The trim removed 7 bases at V and 6 bases at J, leaving 9 bases unmatched. The CDR3 DNA reads TGTGCCAGTACCTCGCTAGCGGGAGGGTTCGCCGGGGAGCTGTTTTTT. As protein: CASTSLAGGFAGELFF.

This chain links TRBV28 with TRBJ1-2; 7 nucleotides line up with TRBD1. The length of the CDR3 is 15 residues. The V and J ends lost 4 bases and 4 bases, in that order; junction bases with no gene match: 9. Germline V gene lookup returns CDR1 MDHEN and CDR2 SYDVKM. CDR3: CASSSTGEAPYGYTF. CDR3 nucleotide sequence: TGTGCCAGCAGTTCCACAGGGGAGGCTCCCTATGGCTACACCTTC.

The genes are TRBV15 and TRBJ2-5, with D hard to call. In germline, CDR1 is LNHNV, CDR2 YYDKDF (reference sequence). This CDR3 is 13 amino acids long. V lost 3 bases to trimming and J lost 4 bases, with 9 bases between them. CDR3 nucleotides: TGTGCCACCAGCAGCCGCGAGGTAGAGACCCAGTACTTC. Its translation is CATSSREVETQYF.